A selection of T cell receptor beta chains follows, all from one sample in a study of Ad26.COV2.S vaccination and SARS-CoV-2 variants. The assay was immunoSEQ multiplex PCR, and TCRdb's table has in-frame clones only and misses some. The data contain 300,000 to 350,000 clones, approximately 86% of them singletons. The sample here was peripheral blood, taken in a trial of Ad26.COV2.S vaccine versus placebo. The receptors here all came from a person between 18 and 65 years old who received the Ad26.COV2.S COVID-19 vaccine or a placebo. CDR3s include the opening cysteine and the closing phenylalanine or tryptophan. D genes are given only for firm matches. A row's size may be missing; if present it is once, few, many or a size class.

j_gene	v_gene	len	d_gene	abundance	CDR3aa	CDR3nt
TRBJ1-6	TRBV7-3	15	-	-	CASSSTGSLNSPLHF	TGTGCCAGCAGCAGCACAGGATCCCTCAATTCACCCCTCCACTTT
TRBJ2-5	TRBV7-8	14	-	-	CASSPEGNQETQYF	TGTGCCAGCAGCCCAGAGGGGAACCAAGAGACCCAGTACTTC
TRBJ2-1	TRBV19	16	TRBD1	-	CASSIVQGAVYNEQFF	TGTGCCAGTAGTATAGTCCAGGGGGCAGTTTACAATGAGCAGTTCTTC
TRBJ1-4	TRBV27	13	-	-	CASSYSEGEKLFF	TGTGCCAGCAGTTATTCCGAGGGGGAAAAACTGTTTTTT
TRBJ1-1	TRBV19	14	-	once	CASSMKTGNTEAFF	TGTGCCAGTAGTATGAAGACAGGGAACACTGAAGCTTTCTTT
TRBJ1-5	TRBV9	13	-	-	CASSSRVNQPQHF	TGTGCCAGCAGCTCCCGTGTAAATCAGCCCCAGCATTTT
TRBJ2-6	TRBV12-3/TRBV12-4	13	-	-	CASSSGGAGVLTF	TGTGCCAGCAGTTCAGGGGGGGCCGGCGTCCTGACTTTC
TRBJ1-1	TRBV2	14	-	once	CASSVQGLDTEAFF	TGTGCCAGCAGTGTCCAGGGGCTGGACACTGAAGCTTTCTTT
TRBJ2-4	TRBV7-2	14	-	-	CASSPRTGGNIQYF	TGTGCCAGCAGCCCCCGGACTGGGGGAAACATTCAGTACTTC
TRBJ2-1	TRBV7-2	13	-	-	CASSIRGDNEQFF	TGTGCCAGCAGCATCCGCGGTGACAATGAGCAGTTCTTC
TRBJ1-3	TRBV4-1	15	-	-	CASSQRDETGNTIYF	TGCGCCAGCAGCCAAAGGGACGAGACTGGAAACACCATATATTTT
TRBJ1-4	TRBV6-5	14	-	few	CASSPRASNEKLFF	TGTGCCAGCAGTCCCAGGGCAAGTAATGAAAAACTGTTTTTT
TRBJ2-3	TRBV4-2	14	-	-	CASSKLGTTDTQYF	TGTGCCAGCAGCAAATTGGGTACCACAGATACGCAGTATTTT
TRBJ1-1	TRBV10-3	14	-	once	CAISRDSVNTEAFF	TGTGCCATCAGTAGGGACTCGGTGAACACTGAAGCTTTCTTT
TRBJ2-5	TRBV7-2	13	-	-	CASSPGRKETQYF	TGTGCCAGCAGCCCCGGACGAAAAGAGACCCAGTACTTC
TRBJ2-3	TRBV7-6	17	-	-	CASSLGPGAGGADTQYF	TGTGCCAGCAGCTTAGGCCCGGGAGCAGGGGGTGCAGATACGCAGTATTTT
TRBJ2-7	TRBV28	15	TRBD1	few	CASSLEGQGGYEQYF	TGTGCCAGCAGTTTAGAGGGACAGGGAGGCTACGAGCAGTACTTC
TRBJ1-2	TRBV12-3/TRBV12-4	12	TRBD1	-	CASSSGGYGYTF	TGTGCCAGCAGTTCAGGGGGGTATGGCTACACCTTC
TRBJ2-5	TRBV6-4	16	TRBD2	-	CASLFGRGGYEETQYF	TGTGCCAGCCTCTTTGGACGGGGGGGGTATGAAGAGACCCAGTACTTC
TRBJ1-5	TRBV28	13	-	-	CASREGGNQPQHF	TGTGCCAGCAGGGAAGGGGGGAACCAGCCCCAGCATTTT
TRBJ2-4	TRBV13	17	-	-	CASSSRQGLIAKNIQYF	TGTGCCAGCAGCTCTCGACAAGGACTGATAGCCAAAAACATTCAGTACTTC
TRBJ2-7	TRBV12-3/TRBV12-4	13	-	-	CASSLVQGKEQYF	TGTGCCAGCAGTTTAGTTCAGGGCAAGGAGCAGTACTTC
TRBJ2-1	TRBV7-2	13	TRBD2	-	CASKIAGGLEQFF	TGTGCCAGCAAAATAGCGGGAGGACTTGAGCAGTTCTTC
TRBJ2-7	TRBV13	14	-	-	CASSPSRVSYEQYF	TGTGCCAGCAGTCCCTCCAGGGTGTCCTACGAGCAGTACTTC
TRBJ2-5	TRBV9	13	-	-	CASSPRPVETQYF	TGTGCCAGCAGCCCTAGGCCCGTCGAGACCCAGTACTTC
TRBJ2-1	TRBV15	18	TRBD2	-	CATSRVGGGPFLGNEQFF	TGTGCCACCAGCAGAGTGGGGGGAGGGCCCTTCCTTGGGAATGAGCAGTTCTTC
TRBJ1-5	TRBV24-1	14	-	-	CATSAVTSSQPQHF	TGTGCCACCAGTGCGGTAACCAGTAGTCAGCCCCAGCATTTT
TRBJ2-1	TRBV6-5	13	TRBD1	-	CASRGQGRNEQFF	TGTGCCAGCAGAGGACAGGGTAGGAATGAGCAGTTCTTC
TRBJ2-3	TRBV4-3	15	TRBD2	once	CASSQEQTSGDTQYF	TGCGCCAGCAGCCAAGAACAGACTAGCGGAGATACGCAGTATTTT